This T cell receptor (beta chain) was sequenced during a study of early T cells in non-severe SARS-CoV-2 infection. Study summary: Sequencing of bulk RNA from unsorted whole blood was done, without chain pairing.

CDR1 LGHNA and CDR2 YSLEER come from the germline V gene. Germline trimming cut 4 bases from V and 3 bases from J; bases unmatched to any gene: 3. This CDR3 has 14 residues. Study-wide points: Private and CD4 specificities were missed by VDJdb matching, which favored anti-spike CD8 responses.

Remarks on this clonotype: Its antigen is currently unknown.

Each single cDNA molecule received a unique molecular identifier. Each CDR3 protein gets one entry after TCRdb re-called the 5' RACE reads with MiXCR. The sample contains tens of thousands of distinct CDR3 sequences, 5.5% to 8.5% of which appear only once. This receptor was taken from an adult who was a healthcare worker with PCR-confirmed SARS-CoV-2 infection or an uninfected control (not recorded which). The chain couples TRBV4-3 to TRBJ2-7, with 10 bases identical to TRBD1. Source: whole blood, taken at baseline. The CDR3 sequence: CASSPGQGIYEQYF. DNA of the CDR3: TGCGCCAGCAGCCCGGGACAGGGGATCTACGAGCAGTACTTC.